The 4 T cell receptor beta chains given below trace back to one sample, sequenced in a study of neurological immune-mediated disorders. TCRdb re-derived calls from the 5' RACE reads in MiXCR, one entry per CDR3 protein. The sample lists some 48,000 distinct CDR3 sequences; about 9.3% were seen once. Material: PBMCs. The receptors were gathered from a middle-aged woman with HTLV-1-associated myelopathy (HAM/TSP).

This clonotype was found many times. V is TRBV5-1 and J is TRBJ1-5; D ambiguous. Germline CDR1 is SGHRS and CDR2 is YFSETQ. CDR3 length: 13 amino acids. V gave up 2 bases and J gave up 5 bases, with 8 bases separating them. CDR3 coding DNA: TGCGCCAGCAGCTTCCTTGGGGATCAGCCCCAGCATTTT. Protein: CASSFLGDQPQHF.

The chain is built from TRBV5-6 and TRBJ2-1; TRBD1 aligns across 8 bases. Per germline, CDR1 SGHDT and CDR2 YYEEEE. The V and J ends lost 2 bases and 5 bases, in that order; junction bases with no gene match: 6. This CDR3 contains 15 residues. DNA for the CDR3: TGTGCCAGCAGCTTTCCCGGGACAGGTAACAATGAGCAGTTCTTC. Amino acids: CASSFPGTGNNEQFF.

In its sample, this clonotype was seen many times. The chain has TRBV5-1 and TRBJ2-3, with D possibly being TRBD2 (7 bases). Trimming took off 2 bases at V and 1 base at J, with 14 bases between the two ends. The CDR3 extends over 16 amino acids. Germline V gene sequence: CDR1 SGHRS, CDR2 YFSETQ. The CDR3 DNA reads as TGCGCCAGCAGCTTCTGGGGGCGGGGGCGCACAGATACGCAGTATTTT. Its protein is CASSFWGRGRTDTQYF.

This clonotype has a count of ten or more. J is TRBJ1-6 and V is TRBV11-3; no firm D call. The V and J ends lost 4 bases and 1 base respectively, with 14 bases between them. This CDR3 has 17 amino acids. Germline V gene lookup returns CDR1 SGHNT and CDR2 YENEEA. The CDR3, as DNA: TGTGCCAGCAGCTCCCGTTCGTTGGGGTCCTATAATTCACCCCTCCACTTT. This gives the protein CASSSRSLGSYNSPLHF.